This note documents a single TCR beta chain sequence. Its antigen remains unidentified. No much larger clonotype is one base removed from it; base qualities were not supplied. This record comes from a study of blood T cell repertoires in COVID-19 (dated by TCRdb to between 2020 and 2021). Background for the entire study: The collaborator samples originated in the United States, Italy and Spain and spanned the acute and convalescent phases of COVID-19. The material from the prospective study consisted of cDNA or gDNA derived from T cells, B-cell-depleted T cells, or PBMCs. Subjects who had been exposed to COVID-19, were actively infected with it, or had recovered from it provided the deeply sampled blood TCRbeta repertoires that made up the dataset. The repertoires were made available in a free public database intended to serve as a resource for research on the immune response to SARS-CoV-2. Samples came from the ongoing ImmuneRACE study (first 160 participants) plus 1,254 subjects from 6 global collaborators. The sample metadata nearly always contained a de-identified subject ID, COVID-19 status, age in years and sex. Where HLA class I and class II types were available, the types were taken from metadata supplied by the sample provider, not from assay-based typing. Broader findings and caveats from the paper: The amount of clinical and demographic metadata varied by source and participant and was provided uncurated.

The immunoSEQ Assay, a bias-controlled multiplex PCR, was used to amplify TCRbeta CDR3 regions from genomic DNA. In the authors' own workflow: The number of nucleated cells in each sample was estimated by amplification of reference gene primers within the assay. To quantify the absolute abundance of each unique TCRbeta CDR3 rearrangement, sequence reads were collapsed and filtered. For each sample, productive Simpson clonality was calculated as the square root of Simpson's diversity index over productive rearrangements. TCRdb carries this immuneACCESS record with in-frame sequences only. Its versions omit some clonotypes, under half of them owing to an unresolved V gene in the studies checked, with the rest unexplained. The DNA gave D and trimming, while V, J and clone size come from that table. The sample table shows about 170,000 clones, and about four fifths are seen once. The ten largest make up less than 3% of the sample.

At the junction V is shortened by 1 base and J by 5 bases, with 8 bases in between. The CDR3 numbers 13 residues from cysteine through phenylalanine. Here the CDR3 DNA is all that survives: 39 bases in frame from base 1. Reading the germline V gene (reference sequence) gives CDR1 LGHDT and CDR2 YNNKEL. Each collaborating institution followed its own protocols to collect whole blood in K2EDTA tubes. For TCRbeta analysis, collaborators shipped samples as frozen whole blood, isolated PBMCs, or DNA extracted from either of those sample types. The receptor comes from a human donor with acute or convalescent COVID-19. The donor label of this sample is uncertain. The rearrangement joined TRBV3-1 (or the pseudogene TRBV3-2) to TRBJ1-2; the D gene lacks a confident call. Sample: peripheral blood. DNA sequence: TGTGCCAGCAGCCAAGTTGAACGGTATGGCTACACCTTC. The encoded protein is CASSQVERYGYTF.